The 8 T cell receptor beta chains below were found in one sample sequenced in a study of blood T cell repertoires in COVID-19. Here immunoSEQ multiplex PCR was the method, and the copy in TCRdb shows in-frame clones only, minus some. The table has 70,000 to 95,000 clones, roughly four fifths seen once. Sequencing used peripheral blood. These receptor sequences come from a human donor in a cohort sampled during active COVID-19.

The V and J genes are TRBV7-3 and TRBJ1-5; D not resolved. The CDR3 is 15 amino acids. Trimming cost V 4 bases and J 0 bases, with 10 bases left between them. Germline V gives CDR1 SGHTA, CDR2 FQGTGA. The CDR3 here is CASSSGGNSNQPQHF. In DNA, the CDR3 is TGTGCCAGCAGCTCTGGCGGGAATAGCAATCAGCCCCAGCATTTT.

The J gene is TRBJ1-1, the V gene TRBV7-2; 8 bases line up with TRBD1. The ends lost 4 bases at V and 4 bases at J; junction bases unmatched: 8. Germline V CDR1 and CDR2: SGHTA, FQGNSA. This CDR3 region has 15 residues. CDR3: CASSSAGGGITEAFF. CDR3 coding DNA: TGTGCCAGCAGCTCCGCAGGGGGCGGTATCACTGAAGCTTTCTTT.

J is TRBJ1-1 and V is TRBV19; 8 bases are shared with TRBD1. The CDR3 extends over 15 amino acids. CDR1 LNHDA and CDR2 SQIVND come from the germline V gene (reference sequence). V lost 5 bases, J lost 5 bases, and 10 bases stayed unmatched. The CDR3 loop reads CASSALTGGFTEAFF. CDR3 nucleotides: TGTGCCAGTAGTGCCCTAACAGGGGGTTTTACTGAAGCTTTCTTT.

The rearrangement links TRBV19 to TRBJ1-5; D is unclear. CDR1 LNHDA and CDR2 SQIVND come from the germline V gene (reference sequence). The length of the CDR3 is 12 residues. The CDR3 DNA reads as TGTGCTAGTGACACCCTTAATCAGCCCCAGCATTTT. Residues: CASDTLNQPQHF. The whole variable domain, filled in from reference TRBV19 and TRBJ1-5, reads DGGITQSPKYLFRKEGQNVTLSCEQNLNHDAMYWYRQDPGQGLRLIYYSQIVNDFQKGDIAEGYSVSREKKESFPLTVTSAQKNPTAFYLCASDTLNQPQHFGDGTRLSIL.

The J gene is TRBJ2-3, the V gene TRBV5-4; the match to TRBD1 covers 8 bases. The CDR3 consists of 12 residues. Germline V gene data show CDR1 as SGHNT and CDR2 as YYREEE (reference sequence). With 4 bases clipped from V and 9 bases from J, the junction kept 4 bases outside the gene matches. The chain's CDR3 is CASSPDRVTQYF. The CDR3 DNA reads TGTGCCAGCAGCCCGGACAGGGTCACGCAGTATTTT.

This rearrangement joins TRBV5-6 to TRBJ2-5; D is unclear. The germline gives CDR1 SGHDT, CDR2 YYEEEE. Trimming cost V 1 base and J 5 bases, with 6 bases left between them. This CDR3 comprises 12 residues. Written as DNA, the CDR3 is TGTGCCAGCAGCTTGTCTACGGAGACCCAGTACTTC. Translated, it gives CASSLSTETQYF.

J is TRBJ1-2 and V is TRBV7-8; maybe TRBD1 (5 bases). The germline CDR1 and CDR2 sequences are SGHVS and FQNEAQ. V lost 1 base, J lost 9 bases, and 21 bases lay in between. The CDR3 is 16 residues long. CDR3 sequence reads: CASSLVSRASPMSYTF. The DNA for the CDR3 is TGTGCCAGCAGCTTAGTGAGCAGGGCATCCCCTATGAGCTACACCTTC.

The J gene is TRBJ1-1, the V gene TRBV11-1; D is perhaps TRBD1 (5 bases). With 3 bases removed from V and 0 bases from J, the gap between germline ends came to 11 bases. The CDR3 sequence is 15 residues long. Germline V CDR1 and CDR2: SGHAT, FQDESV (reference sequence). The CDR3: CASSFDRTMNTEAFF. In DNA, the CDR3 is TGTGCCAGCAGCTTCGACAGAACCATGAACACTGAAGCTTTCTTT.